This TCR beta chain was retrieved from a study of cytomegalovirus exposure and HLA in healthy donors. Points from the study as a whole: The study designated about 180 TCR beta chains cytomegalovirus-associated.

Generated by immunoSEQ multiplex PCR, the TCRdb table keeps only in-frame clones and is missing some. The table has about 260,000 clones, roughly 88% seen once. This clone was seen only a few times. The antigen is undetermined. Trimming left V 6 bases short and J 3 bases short, with 5 bases between. The length of the CDR3 is 11 residues. Germline CDR1 reads MGHDK; CDR2 reads SYGVNS. This sequence was found in a woman in her thirties in good health and CMV-seronegative. This chain connects TRBV25-1 to TRBJ1-2; D remains unclear. Specimen: PBMCs. In nucleotides, the CDR3 is TGTGCCAGCAGAAGTTACTATGGCTACACCTTC. It is translated as CASRSYYGYTF.